This TCR beta chain was sequenced in a study of cytomegalovirus exposure and HLA in healthy donors. PCR involved 60 Vbeta and 13 Jbeta primers. The table came from immunoSEQ multiplex PCR; TCRdb's copy has only in-frame clones and leaves some out. The table lists around 300,000 clones, 84% of them singletons. The CDR3 is made up of 12 amino acids. Germline CDR1 SNHLY, CDR2 FYNNEI. V was clipped by 10 bases and J by 1 base, with 10 bases between them. J is TRBJ1-1 and V is TRBV2; D uncertain. The receptor was derived from a woman between 40 and 50 years old in good health and CMV-seropositive. The sample comprised PBMCs. CDR3 residues: CATAPGNTEAFF. The CDR3 DNA sequence: TGTGCCACCGCCCCAGGGAACACTGAAGCTTTCTTT.